The 17 T cell receptor beta chains below come from one sample, sequenced in a study of cytomegalovirus exposure and HLA in healthy donors. 60 Vbeta and 13 Jbeta primers were used in PCR. Generated by immunoSEQ multiplex PCR, the TCRdb table keeps only in-frame clones and is missing some. The sample has about 170,000 clones, over 75% seen once. Sequenced input: PBMCs. The receptors derive from a woman aged 50 to 60 in good health and CMV-seropositive.

The chain has TRBV6-5 and TRBJ2-7; no reliable D call. The CDR3 contains 13 residues. The germline V gene encodes CDR1 MNHEY and CDR2 SVGAGI. V lost 5 bases to trimming and J lost 4 bases, with 12 bases between them. The chain's CDR3 is CASSAPGTYEQYF. The CDR3, as DNA: TGTGCCAGCAGTGCTCCCGGTACTTACGAGCAGTACTTC.

The gene calls are TRBV6-5 and TRBJ2-5; D is unclear. The CDR3 runs to 13 residues. The V and J ends lost 6 bases and 1 base respectively, with 9 bases between them. CDR1 and CDR2 from the germline V gene are MNHEY and SVGAGI. CDR3 bases: TGTGCCAGCAGCAGAGACATCCAAGAGACCCAGTACTTC. Amino acids: CASSRDIQETQYF.

The gene calls are TRBV7-9 and TRBJ1-3, with a tentative D call TRBD1 (5 bases). This CDR3 has 15 amino acids. CDR1 and CDR2 (germline): SEHNR, FQNEAQ (reference sequence). V lost 6 bases and J 5 bases, leaving 17 bases between the germline ends. The CDR3 sequence is CASRPSGEGRNTIYF. As DNA, the CDR3 is TGTGCCAGCAGACCCTCGGGGGAAGGTCGAAACACCATATATTTT.

The rearrangement uses TRBV9 and TRBJ2-1, with a weak D call TRBD2 (5 bases). The CDR3 totals 16 residues. V was clipped by 3 bases and J by 3 bases, with 16 bases between them. CDR1 SGDLS and CDR2 YYNGEE come from the germline V gene. The CDR3 DNA sequence: TGTGCCAGCAGCGGTAGGACTTCGAAGAACTACAATGAGCAGTTCTTC. It is translated as CASSGRTSKNYNEQFF.

This clone was observed a few times. The rearrangement joins TRBV4-3 to TRBJ1-2; TRBD1 matches 7 bases. With 1 base clipped from V and 6 bases from J, the junction kept 5 bases outside the gene matches. This CDR3 region has 14 residues. Germline CDR1 is LGHNA and CDR2 is YSLEER. This CDR3 is CASSQGDSPNGYTF. The CDR3 DNA is TGCGCCAGCAGCCAAGGGGACAGCCCGAATGGCTACACCTTC.

This clone showed up just a few times. The chain links TRBV5-1 to TRBJ1-1; D unresolved. Trimming pared 4 bases from V and 2 bases from J, leaving 15 bases between. The CDR3 has 15 amino acids. Germline CDR1 SGHRS, CDR2 YFSETQ. This chain's CDR3 is CASSRVYGTNTEAFF. In DNA form, the CDR3 reads TGCGCCAGCAGCCGGGTGTACGGAACTAACACTGAAGCTTTCTTT.

This clone has a single count. The V gene is TRBV7-2, the J gene TRBJ1-1, with 8 bases lining up with TRBD1. The CDR3 is 15 residues long. Germline assignment: CDR1 SGHTA and CDR2 FQGNSA. V shed 6 bases, J shed 4 bases, and the junction held 10 bases outside the gene matches. Written as DNA, the CDR3 is TGTGCCAGCAGTTCGTCCAGGGGGCGCGTCACTGAAGCTTTCTTT. Protein: CASSSSRGRVTEAFF.

Comment on this clone: The junction and the germline gene differ at one end; a read error may be behind it. V is TRBV7-9 and J is TRBJ1-3; 7 nucleotides agree with TRBD1. The CDR3 spans 13 residues. Germline V gives CDR1 SEHNR, CDR2 FQNEAQ (reference sequence). The CDR3 protein is CSSSSQGGDTIYF. In nucleotides, the CDR3 is TGTTCCAGCAGCTCCCAGGGGGGTGACACCATATATTTT.

There are a few counts of this clone. The chain joins TRBV4-2 to TRBJ1-3; unclear D gene. Trimming shortened V by 3 bases and J by 2 bases, and 5 bases separated the two germline ends. The CDR3 spans 13 residues. Germline values: CDR1 LGHNA, CDR2 YNFKEQ. The CDR3 sequence: CASSQSAGNTIYF. The CDR3 region has the DNA TGTGCCAGCAGCCAGTCTGCTGGAAACACCATATATTTT.

The V and J genes are TRBV5-6 and TRBJ2-3; no reliable D call. V was trimmed by 4 bases and J by 5 bases, leaving 8 bases between them. In germline, CDR1 is SGHDT, CDR2 YYEEEE. The CDR3 spans 12 residues. CDR3 sequence reads: CASSPARDTQYF. The CDR3 DNA reads TGTGCCAGCAGCCCGGCTAGAGATACGCAGTATTTT.

This chain uses TRBV10-3 with TRBJ1-1, with D tentatively TRBD1 (6 bases). CDR1 is ENHRY, CDR2 SYGVKD, per germline. CDR3 size: 18 residues. Trimming left V 8 bases short and J 0 bases short, with 25 bases between. CDR3 residues: CAISPGERASIMNTEAFF. CDR3 coding DNA: TGTGCCATCTCCCCAGGGGAAAGGGCCTCGATAATGAACACTGAAGCTTTCTTT.

The rearrangement uses TRBV7-2 and TRBJ2-1, with a weak D call TRBD1 (6 bases). V gave up 6 bases and J gave up 3 bases, with 15 bases separating them. CDR1 is SGHTA, CDR2 FQGNSA, per germline. The length of the CDR3 is 15 residues. In DNA form, the CDR3 reads TGTGCCAGCAGTCCTAGGGGGTTTGGCTACAATGAGCAGTTCTTC. It yields the protein CASSPRGFGYNEQFF.

V and J are TRBV7-2 and TRBJ2-7, with D possibly being TRBD1 (5 bases). With 7 bases removed from V and 0 bases from J, the gap between germline ends came to 19 bases. CDR3 size: 16 residues. Germline loops: CDR1 SGHTA, CDR2 FQGNSA. CDR3 sequence reads: CASKKESTGSSYEQYF. CDR3 nucleotide sequence: TGTGCCAGCAAAAAAGAATCTACAGGTAGCTCCTACGAGCAGTACTTC.

The chain employs TRBV6-6 and TRBJ1-2; D might be TRBD1 (5 bases). This CDR3 region has 14 residues. Germline V gene sequence: CDR1 MNHNY, CDR2 SVGAGI (reference sequence). Trimming stripped 7 bases from V and 6 bases from J, with 18 bases between. Written as DNA, the CDR3 is TGTGCCAGCACCGTAGGCCGCGTCAGGGATGGCTACACCTTC. Its translation is CASTVGRVRDGYTF.

Details on this clone: One junction end disagrees with the germline gene, perhaps due to a read error. This chain links TRBV11-3 with TRBJ2-4, with a tentative D call TRBD2 (5 bases). This CDR3 is built from 16 residues. CDR1 is SGHNT and CDR2 is YENEEA in the germline V gene. The CDR3 protein is CASSLEVWGAKNTQYF. The CDR3 DNA sequence: TGTGCCAGCAGCTTAGAGGTCTGGGGAGCCAAAAACACTCAGTACTTC.

The sample holds a few counts of this clone. The chain carries TRBV2 and TRBJ1-5; no clear D. The CDR3 extends over 14 amino acids. Germline CDR1 SNHLY, CDR2 FYNNEI. V was trimmed by 7 bases and J by 3 bases, leaving 13 bases between them. As DNA, the CDR3 is TGTGCCAGCAACGGAGGGCAGTTCAATCAGCCCCAGCATTTT. The encoded protein is CASNGGQFNQPQHF. Combining the CDR3 with reference TRBV2 and TRBJ1-5 gives the whole variable domain EPEVTQTPSHQVTQMGQEVILRCVPISNHLYFYWYRQILGQKVEFLVSFYNNEISEKSEIFDDQFSVERPDGSNFTLKIRSTKLEDSAMYFCASNGGQFNQPQHFGDGTRLSIL.

As for this clone: Distinct nucleotide sequences in the sample also encode this CDR3. The chain joins TRBV7-2 to TRBJ2-1; 8 bases are shared with TRBD1. The CDR3 sequence is 13 residues long. The germline CDR1 and CDR2 sequences are SGHTA and FQGNSA. Trimming at V came to 5 bases and at J to 7 bases, leaving 4 bases not matched to a gene. The CDR3 reads CASSPDRVNEQFF. CDR3 DNA sequence: TGTGCCAGCAGCCCGGACAGGGTTAATGAGCAGTTCTTC.